This entry lists 5 T cell receptor beta chains sequenced from one sample in a study of OX40 agonist ivuxolimab in advanced cancers. Clones were sequenced by immunoSEQ multiplex PCR, and TCRdb holds only the in-frame ones, with some missing. The data hold 50,000 to 60,000 clones, with about 76% observed a single time. Sequencing was performed on CD4+ or CD8+ T cells sorted from blood, taken in a trial of the OX40 agonist ivuxolimab. These receptors came from an adult with an advanced solid tumor such as melanoma, head and neck, liver or kidney cancer.

V and J are TRBV6-6 and TRBJ2-7; D remains ambiguous. This CDR3 is 11 amino acids long. Trimming stripped 7 bases from V and 1 base from J, with 5 bases between. From germline, CDR1 is MNHNY and CDR2 SVGAGI (reference sequence). The CDR3 nucleotides read TGTGCCAGCATGACATCCTACGAGCAGTACTTC. It is translated as CASMTSYEQYF.

The chain has TRBV4-1 and TRBJ2-7, with TRBD2 identical over 12 bases. The CDR3 spans 17 residues. Germline V CDR1 and CDR2: MGHRA, YSYEKL. With 5 bases clipped from V and 4 bases from J, the junction kept 12 bases outside the gene matches. The CDR3 DNA follows: TGCGCCAGCAGCACGCGACTGAGACTAGCGGGAGTGTACGAGCAGTACTTC. Protein: CASSTRLRLAGVYEQYF.

This clone was observed a few times. CDR3 bases: TGCGCCAGCAGCTTGGTACCGGGGCTCAGTAAGACAGATACGCAGTATTTT. It codes for CASSLVPGLSKTDTQYF. The chain has TRBV5-1 and TRBJ2-3, with D perhaps assigned TRBD1 or TRBD2 (5 bases each). Deletions cut 0 bases from V and 3 bases from J, with 17 bases between. CDR1 and CDR2 from the germline V gene are SGHRS and YFSETQ. The CDR3 consists of 17 residues.

The chain carries TRBV6-6 and TRBJ2-5; the match to TRBD1 covers 11 bases. The CDR3 extends over 15 amino acids. Germline lookup yields CDR1 MNHNY and CDR2 SVGAGI (reference sequence). With 4 bases clipped from V and 4 bases from J, the junction kept 5 bases outside the gene matches. DNA for the CDR3: TGTGCCAGCAGTTCGGCCGGGACAGGGGGAGAGACCCAGTACTTC. Its protein is CASSSAGTGGETQYF.

This rearrangement joins TRBV9 to TRBJ2-7; D is ambiguous. Germline values: CDR1 SGDLS, CDR2 YYNGEE. This CDR3 is built from 14 residues. V lost 0 bases to trimming and J lost 2 bases, with 9 bases between them. The CDR3 DNA follows: TGTGCCAGCAGCGTAGACGGCAGAACCTACGAGCAGTACTTC. This gives the protein CASSVDGRTYEQYF.